These T cell receptor beta chains were read from a single sample in a study of patients and donors after allogeneic stem cell transplantation. One entry per CDR3 protein results from TCRdb running MiXCR on the RT-PCR reads. The repertoire holds about 150,000 distinct CDR3 sequences, 24% seen once, with 25% to 30% in the top ten. The sequenced sample consisted of blood, either unsorted or a sorted T cell fraction (not recorded which). The receptors originated from a human donor who was either an allogeneic HSCT recipient or a stem cell or donor lymphocyte infusion donor (not recorded which). It is not recorded whose cells these are; they may come from a transplant donor. Each CDR3 is given with its conserved first and last residue. A D gene is named only where the DNA matches it firmly. A clone size is listed for some rows: how often the clone was seen (once, few, many), or a class if it is expanded.

d_call: -; v_call: TRBV6-2/TRBV6-3; j_call: TRBJ1-2; clone_size: few; cdr3_aa: CASSYASASGFYGYTF; cdr3_nt: TGTGCCAGCAGTTACGCGTCGGCGTCTGGGTTCTATGGCTACACCTTC
d_call: -; v_call: TRBV2; j_call: TRBJ2-6; clone_size: few; cdr3_aa: CASSASALGRGANVLTF; cdr3_nt: TGTGCCAGCAGTGCCTCTGCATTAGGTAGAGGGGCCAACGTCCTGACTTTC
d_call: -; v_call: TRBV6-6; j_call: TRBJ1-3; clone_size: many; cdr3_aa: CASSYEMNTIYF; cdr3_nt: TGTGCCAGCAGTTACGAGATGAACACCATATATTTT
d_call: TRBD1; v_call: TRBV4-1; j_call: TRBJ2-2; clone_size: few; cdr3_aa: CASSPGTDTGELFF; cdr3_nt: TGCGCCAGCAGCCCCGGGACAGACACCGGGGAGCTGTTTTTT
d_call: TRBD2; v_call: TRBV20-1; j_call: TRBJ2-1; clone_size: -; cdr3_aa: CSASAPTSAPNEQFF; cdr3_nt: TGCAGTGCTAGTGCCCCCACTAGCGCCCCCAATGAGCAGTTCTTC
d_call: TRBD1; v_call: TRBV11-1; j_call: TRBJ2-1; clone_size: once; cdr3_aa: CASRSTGTGLGEQFF; cdr3_nt: TGTGCCAGCAGGTCGACCGGGACAGGGCTCGGTGAGCAGTTCTTC
d_call: -; v_call: TRBV7-2; j_call: TRBJ1-1; clone_size: -; cdr3_aa: CASSFETGPPEAFF; cdr3_nt: TGTGCCAGCAGCTTCGAAACGGGCCCGCCTGAAGCTTTCTTT
d_call: -; v_call: TRBV20-1; j_call: TRBJ1-1; clone_size: -; cdr3_aa: CSAREGLTNTEAFF; cdr3_nt: TGCAGTGCTAGAGAAGGACTTACGAACACTGAAGCTTTCTTT
d_call: -; v_call: TRBV20-1; j_call: TRBJ1-4; clone_size: many; cdr3_aa: CSAATGGEKLFF; cdr3_nt: TGCAGTGCCGCTACTGGCGGGGAAAAACTGTTTTTT
d_call: -; v_call: TRBV5-4; j_call: TRBJ1-1; clone_size: -; cdr3_aa: CASSLDRDLTEAFF; cdr3_nt: TGTGCCAGCAGCTTGGACAGGGATTTAACTGAAGCTTTCTTT
d_call: -; v_call: TRBV28; j_call: TRBJ1-1; clone_size: few; cdr3_aa: CASSLWDAASLGSF; cdr3_nt: TGTGCCAGCAGTTTATGGGACGCAGCCAGCCTAGGTTCATTT
d_call: -; v_call: TRBV20-1; j_call: TRBJ2-2; clone_size: few; cdr3_aa: CSARESRLGTGELFF; cdr3_nt: TGCAGTGCTAGAGAATCCAGATTGGGAACCGGGGAGCTGTTTTTT
d_call: -; v_call: TRBV5-1; j_call: TRBJ1-4; clone_size: -; cdr3_aa: CASTPGTTGEKLFF; cdr3_nt: TGCGCCAGCACACCTGGCACCACTGGTGAAAAACTGTTTTTT
d_call: -; v_call: TRBV6-5; j_call: TRBJ1-1; clone_size: many; cdr3_aa: CASNTNTEAFF; cdr3_nt: TGTGCCAGCAACACGAACACTGAAGCTTTCTTT
d_call: -; v_call: TRBV5-4; j_call: TRBJ2-3; clone_size: -; cdr3_aa: CASRIWGGLSTDTQYF; cdr3_nt: TGTGCCAGCAGGATTTGGGGGGGCCTGAGCACAGATACGCAGTATTTT
d_call: -; v_call: TRBV28; j_call: TRBJ2-1; clone_size: few; cdr3_aa: CASRKQGGDEQFF; cdr3_nt: TGTGCCAGCAGAAAACAGGGAGGCGATGAGCAGTTCTTC
d_call: TRBD2; v_call: TRBV7-9; j_call: TRBJ2-7; clone_size: few; cdr3_aa: CASSLVGLADEQYF; cdr3_nt: TGTGCCAGCAGCTTAGTAGGCCTAGCGGACGAGCAGTACTTC
d_call: -; v_call: TRBV5-5; j_call: TRBJ2-1; clone_size: -; cdr3_aa: CASSHDRIVSSYNEQFF; cdr3_nt: TGTGCCAGCAGTCATGATCGAATCGTTAGCTCCTACAATGAGCAGTTCTTC
d_call: -; v_call: TRBV4-1; j_call: TRBJ1-2; clone_size: many; cdr3_aa: CASSQGGAGYGYTF; cdr3_nt: TGCGCCAGCAGCCAAGGGGGGGCAGGCTATGGCTACACCTTC
d_call: -; v_call: TRBV12-3/TRBV12-4; j_call: TRBJ1-5; clone_size: many; cdr3_aa: CASRGQNNQPQHF; cdr3_nt: TGTGCCAGCAGAGGACAGAACAATCAGCCCCAGCATTTT
d_call: -; v_call: TRBV2; j_call: TRBJ1-4; clone_size: few; cdr3_aa: CASNRVNEKLFF; cdr3_nt: TGTGCCAGCAACAGGGTCAATGAAAAACTGTTTTTT
d_call: TRBD1; v_call: TRBV19; j_call: TRBJ2-1; clone_size: -; cdr3_aa: CASTAEWDRGRPFF; cdr3_nt: TGTGCCAGTACCGCGGAGTGGGACAGGGGCCGGCCGTTCTTC
d_call: -; v_call: TRBV19; j_call: TRBJ2-2; clone_size: few; cdr3_aa: CASMTAANTGELFF; cdr3_nt: TGTGCCAGTATGACAGCCGCGAACACCGGGGAGCTGTTTTTT
d_call: -; v_call: TRBV16; j_call: TRBJ1-1; clone_size: -; cdr3_aa: CASSQVFTEAFF; cdr3_nt: TGTGCCAGCAGCCAAGTCTTTACTGAAGCTTTCTTT
d_call: -; v_call: TRBV12-3/TRBV12-4; j_call: TRBJ2-2; clone_size: few; cdr3_aa: CASSLVGSRAGELFF; cdr3_nt: TGTGCCAGCAGTTTAGTGGGTTCACGGGCCGGGGAGCTGTTTTTT
d_call: -; v_call: TRBV20-1; j_call: TRBJ1-5; clone_size: many; cdr3_aa: CSARAPHQPQHF; cdr3_nt: TGCAGTGCTAGAGCTCCGCATCAGCCCCAGCATTTT
d_call: TRBD1; v_call: TRBV20-1; j_call: TRBJ2-1; clone_size: -; cdr3_aa: CSAPTGQGHNEQFF; cdr3_nt: TGCAGTGCCCCAACGGGACAGGGACACAATGAGCAGTTCTTC
d_call: TRBD1; v_call: TRBV12-3/TRBV12-4; j_call: TRBJ1-1; clone_size: few; cdr3_aa: CASEPGQVNTEAFF; cdr3_nt: TGTGCCAGCGAACCGGGACAGGTGAACACTGAAGCTTTCTTT
d_call: TRBD1; v_call: TRBV12-3/TRBV12-4; j_call: TRBJ1-2; clone_size: -; cdr3_aa: CASSSGTGGYVYGYTF; cdr3_nt: TGTGCCAGCAGTTCCGGGACAGGGGGTTATGTCTATGGCTACACCTTC